The T cell receptor (beta chain) under discussion was sequenced for a study of cytomegalovirus exposure and HLA in healthy donors. In the PCR, 60 Vbeta and 13 Jbeta primers were used. Data came from immunoSEQ multiplex PCR; TCRdb stores just in-frame clones and leaves some out. The sample holds 65,000 to 85,000 clones, around 9.1% seen once. This CDR3 spans 17 amino acids. V dropped 0 bases and J dropped 8; count of bases not matched to a gene: 13. Germline CDR1 reads MGHRA; CDR2 reads YSYEKL. The TCR sequence derives from a man aged 55-75 years in good health and CMV-seropositive. Source material: PBMCs. J is TRBJ1-2 and V is TRBV4-1, with 9 bases fitting TRBD1. CDR3 DNA: TGCGCCAGCAGCCAAGAGGGACAGGGCTCCGGACGGAGGGGCTACACCTTC. It is translated as CASSQEGQGSGRRGYTF.